The sequence of this TCR beta chain was determined in a study of blood T cell repertoires in COVID-19. Study-wide context: From the United States, Italy and Spain came samples of acute and convalescent COVID-19. Sources were T cells, B-cell-depleted T cells, or PBMCs; the material itself was cDNA or gDNA.

This clone was seen repeatedly, ten times or more. There are 17 residues in the CDR3. Germline V gene sequence: CDR1 LGHDT, CDR2 YNNKEL (reference sequence). V lost 1 base and J lost 1; bases outside the gene matches: 6. Participants spanned ages about 18 to 100 years and resided in fewer than 30 US areas. As originally analysed: From reference gene primer amplification, estimates of nucleated cell counts were derived. Profiling relied on immunoSEQ multiplex PCR, and the TCRdb table lists in-frame clones only, not all of them. V and J calls and clone size follow that table, whereas D and trimming were derived from the DNA. The table records over 350,000 clones, about 90% of them present only once.

The TCR originated in a woman aged 18-30 years with acute COVID-19. The sequenced sample was PBMCs or T cells enriched from blood (not recorded which). The chain couples TRBV3-1 (or the pseudogene TRBV3-2) to TRBJ2-5, with 10 nucleotides matching TRBD2. The CDR3 loop reads CASSQGASGGPQETQYF. CDR3 DNA: TGTGCCAGCAGCCAAGGGGCTAGCGGGGGCCCCCAAGAGACCCAGTACTTC.